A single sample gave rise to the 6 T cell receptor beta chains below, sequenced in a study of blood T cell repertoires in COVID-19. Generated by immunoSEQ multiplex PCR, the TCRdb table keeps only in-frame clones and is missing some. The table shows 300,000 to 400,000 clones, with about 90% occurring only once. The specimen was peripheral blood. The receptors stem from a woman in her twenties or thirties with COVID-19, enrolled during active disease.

The CDR3 DNA follows: TGTGCCAGTAGTACCGACAGGGTATCGGACGGAGAGACCCAGTACTTC. Its protein is CASSTDRVSDGETQYF. This chain joins TRBV19 and TRBJ2-5; 7 nucleotides align to TRBD1. This CDR3 is 16 amino acids long. CDR1 and CDR2 from the germline V gene are LNHDA and SQIVND (reference sequence). With 4 bases clipped from V and 4 bases from J, the junction kept 12 bases outside the gene matches.

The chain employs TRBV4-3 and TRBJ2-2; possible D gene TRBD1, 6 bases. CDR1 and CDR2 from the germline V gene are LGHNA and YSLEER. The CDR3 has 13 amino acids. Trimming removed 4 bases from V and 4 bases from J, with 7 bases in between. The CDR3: CASSLDSTGELFF. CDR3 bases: TGCGCCAGCAGCCTGGACAGCACCGGGGAGCTGTTTTTT.

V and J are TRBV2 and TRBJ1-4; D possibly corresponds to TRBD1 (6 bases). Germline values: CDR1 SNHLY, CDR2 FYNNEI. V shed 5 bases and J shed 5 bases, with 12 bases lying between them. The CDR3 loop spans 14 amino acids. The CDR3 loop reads CASSFRQENEKLFF. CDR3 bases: TGTGCCAGCAGTTTCAGACAGGAGAATGAAAAACTGTTTTTT.

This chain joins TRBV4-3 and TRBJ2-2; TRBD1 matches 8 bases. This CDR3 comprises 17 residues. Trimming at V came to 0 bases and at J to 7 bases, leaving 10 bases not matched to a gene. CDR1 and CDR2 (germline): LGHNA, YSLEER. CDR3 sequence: CASSQDRVQGASGELFF. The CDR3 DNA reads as TGCGCCAGCAGCCAAGATCGGGTCCAGGGGGCCAGCGGGGAGCTGTTTTTT.

CDR3: CSASRGTTWYF. The CDR3 coding sequence is TGCAGTGCTAGTAGGGGGACGACCTGGTACTTC. V gene TRBV20-1 combines with J gene TRBJ2-5; possible D gene TRBD1, 6 bases. Germline lookup yields CDR1 DFQATT and CDR2 SNEGSKA (reference sequence). The CDR3 is 11 amino acids. The V end lost 3 bases, the J end lost 13 bases, and 15 bases lay between the germline ends.

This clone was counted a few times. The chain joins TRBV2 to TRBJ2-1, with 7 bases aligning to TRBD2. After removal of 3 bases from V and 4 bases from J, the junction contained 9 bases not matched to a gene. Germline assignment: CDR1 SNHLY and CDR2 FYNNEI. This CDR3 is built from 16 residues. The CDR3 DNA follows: TGTGCCAGCAGTGATAAACTGGGGGGGGGTTACAATGAGCAGTTCTTC. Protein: CASSDKLGGGYNEQFF. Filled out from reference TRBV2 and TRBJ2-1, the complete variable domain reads EPEVTQTPSHQVTQMGQEVILRCVPISNHLYFYWYRQILGQKVEFLVSFYNNEISEKSEIFDDQFSVERPDGSNFTLKIRSTKLEDSAMYFCASSDKLGGGYNEQFFGPGTRLTVL.